Listed here is a single TCR beta chain. The data originate from a study of blood T cell repertoires in COVID-19. Study overall: Researchers got acute and convalescent COVID-19 samples from the United States, Italy and Spain. T cells, B-cell-depleted T cells, or PBMCs supplied cDNA or gDNA.

Original methodology: Researchers report that nucleated cell counts were estimated from reference gene primer amplification. Sequenced by immunoSEQ multiplex PCR; TCRdb stores in-frame clones only, minus some. V and J calls and clone size follow that table, whereas D and trimming were derived from the DNA. Of just under 65,000 clones listed, around 80% were seen once; the top ten hold 4% to 5.5%. The V gene's germline CDR1 is SGHTS and CDR2 YDEGEE. This CDR3 is 13 amino acids long. V lost 4 bases, J lost 8 bases, and 6 bases stayed unmatched. This receptor was identified in a human donor in a cohort sampled during active COVID-19. V usage is TRBV5-8 and J usage is TRBJ1-2; the match to TRBD1 covers 9 bases. Sequenced sample: peripheral blood. The CDR3 DNA sequence: TGTGCCAGCAGCCTTCAGGGGACAGGGGGCTACACCTTC. Amino acids: CASSLQGTGGYTF.